The 9 T cell receptor beta chains given below trace back to one sample, sequenced in a study of monozygotic twins with inflammatory bowel disease. TCRdb reprocessed the 5' RACE reads, with one entry per CDR3 protein and no DNA. The table lists more than 350,000 distinct CDR3 sequences. The sequenced sample was blood. The receptors shown here come from a human donor with ulcerative colitis or Crohn's disease, or a healthy co-twin of an affected twin (not recorded which).

The chain links TRBV29-1 to TRBJ2-5; TCRdb gives TRBD1 as the D gene, but with no DNA this cannot be confirmed. There are 13 residues in the CDR3. Germline lookup yields CDR1 SQVTM and CDR2 ANQGSEA. The CDR3 here is CSVVPTGMETQYF.

This chain connects TRBV21-1 to TRBJ2-7. TRBV21-1 is a recognized pseudogene. This CDR3 has 15 residues. This CDR3 is CASNPRVRGLYEQYF.

This sequence joins TRBV12-3 or TRBV12-4 and TRBJ1-6. CDR3 length: 16 amino acids. CDR3 sequence: CASTNQWYSYNSPLHF.

The V and J genes are TRBV12-3 or TRBV12-4 and TRBJ2-7; TCRdb outputs TRBD1, but without DNA this stays unchecked. This CDR3 has 14 amino acids. The CDR3 region is CASSLGGAIYEQYF.

The CDR3 here is CASSHGGQGWSPEAFF. This chain links TRBV4-1 with TRBJ1-1; TCRdb's D call, TRBD1, is unchecked because there is no DNA. The CDR3 runs to 16 residues. Germline loops: CDR1 MGHRA, CDR2 YSYEKL.

The V call is TRBV5-6, the J call TRBJ2-7; TCRdb's assignment of TRBD1 cannot be checked, as there is no DNA. The CDR3 runs 16 residues. The germline gives CDR1 SGHDT, CDR2 YYEEEE. The CDR3 here is CASSRRGQGDVHEQYF. The full variable domain, in which reference TRBV5-6 and TRBJ2-7 provide the parts outside the CDR3, is DAGVTQSPTHLIKTRGQQVTLRCSPKSGHDTVSWYQQALGQGPQFIFQYYEEEERQRGNFPDRFSGHQFPNYSSELNVNALLLGDSALYLCASSRRGQGDVHEQYFGPGTRLTVT.

CDR3 in amino acids: CASSSESPETQYF. The V call is TRBV6-5, the J call TRBJ2-5; TCRdb gives TRBD2 as the D gene, but with no DNA this cannot be confirmed. Germline CDR1 and CDR2: MNHEY and SVGAGI. The CDR3 is 13 residues long.

The chain employs TRBV27 and TRBJ1-6; TCRdb names TRBD1, which stays unverified in the absence of DNA. Germline loops: CDR1 MNHEY, CDR2 SMNVEV (reference sequence). The CDR3 length is 16 residues. CDR3 amino acids: CASSSRTGARNSPLHF.

CDR3 sequence reads: CASSPPGGRVGNTIYF. V is TRBV12-3 or TRBV12-4 and J is TRBJ1-3; TCRdb picks TRBD1, but there is no DNA to check that call. The CDR3 is 16 residues long.